This T cell receptor (beta chain) was recovered during a study of blood T cell repertoires in COVID-19. The CDR3 totals 16 residues. V was trimmed by 2 bases and J by 3 bases, leaving 16 bases between them. Germline V gene sequence: CDR1 SGHVS, CDR2 FNYEAQ. Profiled with immunoSEQ multiplex PCR; TCRdb holds only in-frame clones, not every one. In the table there are some 350,000 clones, roughly 86% of which are singletons. The origin of this receptor is a woman aged 70-85 years with COVID-19, enrolled during active disease. This chain joins TRBV7-6 and TRBJ1-1; the D gene is possibly TRBD1 (5 bases). Sequenced: peripheral blood. CDR3 nucleotides: TGTGCCAGCAGCTTATTGGGTGGGGGGGTGGACACTGAAGCTTTCTTT. Amino acids: CASSLLGGGVDTEAFF.